The count of the clone carrying this TCR beta chain is one. CDR3 length: 15 amino acids. V shed 4 bases and J 4 bases; nucleotides not matched to a gene: 6. CDR1 SGHRS and CDR2 YFSETQ come from the germline V gene. The sample belongs to a study of blood T cell repertoires in COVID-19. Per the original methods: Researchers report that nucleated cell counts were estimated from reference gene primer amplification. TCRdb's table, derived via immunoSEQ multiplex PCR, lists solely in-frame clones and lacks some. The DNA was the basis for D and trimming; V, J and clone size are from that table. The sample carries 200,000 to 250,000 clones, approximately 86% recorded once.

Sequencing was carried out using peripheral blood. The sequence was collected from a woman in her 50s with COVID-19, enrolled during active disease. The rearrangement joins TRBV5-1 to TRBJ2-5; 11 positions match TRBD2. In nucleotides, the CDR3 is TGCGCCAGCAGCCAGATAGCGGGGGGGTTAGAGACCCAGTACTTC. Translating gives CASSQIAGGLETQYF.